This TCR beta chain emerged from a study of cytomegalovirus exposure and HLA in healthy donors. In the study overall: The 120 validation repertoires used the same platform as the 550 to 800 first-cohort repertoires (as reported by a later analysis).

Here immunoSEQ multiplex PCR was the method, and the copy in TCRdb shows in-frame clones only, minus some. The profile shows about 220,000 clones, 88% of them singletons. Sequencing input: PBMCs. The clonotype was recovered from a woman under 30 in good health and CMV-seronegative.

Here the CDR3 reads CASSIHASGKVEQFF. The CDR3 DNA sequence: TGTGCCAGTAGTATACATGCTAGCGGGAAGGTGGAGCAGTTCTTC. The rearrangement uses TRBV19 and TRBJ2-1; 9 bases are shared with TRBD2. Trimming at V came to 2 bases and at J to 10 bases, leaving 9 bases not matched to a gene. The length of the CDR3 is 15 residues. Germline CDR1 is LNHDA and CDR2 is SQIVND (reference sequence). The full variable domain, in which reference TRBV19 and TRBJ2-1 provide the parts outside the CDR3, is DGGITQSPKYLFRKEGQNVTLSCEQNLNHDAMYWYRQDPGQGLRLIYYSQIVNDFQKGDIAEGYSVSREKKESFPLTVTSAQKNPTAFYLCASSIHASGKVEQFFGPGTRLTVL.